This TCR beta chain was documented in a study of blood T cells in healthy people across ages. Through a sample-barcoded 5' primer and a J-beta primer mix, a second PCR was run for roughly 6 to 12 cycles. TCRdb recomputed calls from the 5' RACE reads with MiXCR, one row per CDR3 protein. The table has hundreds of thousands of distinct CDR3 sequences, 45% to 70% seen once. Germline CDR1 and CDR2: LNHDA and SQIVND (reference sequence). CDR3 size: 15 residues. V trimming: 7 bases; J trimming: 1 base; junction bases outside the gene matches: 5. The V call is TRBV19, the J call TRBJ2-5; TRBD2 agrees at 11 bases. The source material was blood. The TCR sequence derives from a man aged 35-49 years in good health. The CDR3 region has the DNA TGTGCCAGTAAGCGACTAGCGGGATCCCAAGAGACCCAGTACTTC. Protein sequence: CASKRLAGSQETQYF.